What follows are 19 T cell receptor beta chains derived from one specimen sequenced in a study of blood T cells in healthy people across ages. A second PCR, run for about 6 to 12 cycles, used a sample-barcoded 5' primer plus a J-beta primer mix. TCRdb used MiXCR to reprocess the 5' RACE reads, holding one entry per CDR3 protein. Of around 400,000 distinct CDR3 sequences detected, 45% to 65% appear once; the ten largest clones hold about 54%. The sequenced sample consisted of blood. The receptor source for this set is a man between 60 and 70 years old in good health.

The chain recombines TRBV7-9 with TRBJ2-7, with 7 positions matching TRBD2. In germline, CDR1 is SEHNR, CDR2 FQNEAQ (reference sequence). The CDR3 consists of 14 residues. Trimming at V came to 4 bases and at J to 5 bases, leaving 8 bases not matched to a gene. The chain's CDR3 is CASSWERDGHEQYF. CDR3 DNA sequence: TGTGCCAGCAGCTGGGAGCGGGACGGCCACGAGCAGTACTTC.

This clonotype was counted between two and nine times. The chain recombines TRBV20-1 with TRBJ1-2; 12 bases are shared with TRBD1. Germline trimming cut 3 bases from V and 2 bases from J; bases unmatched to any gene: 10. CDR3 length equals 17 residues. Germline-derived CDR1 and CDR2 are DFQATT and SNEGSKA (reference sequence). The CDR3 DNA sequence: TGCAGTGCTAGTGGGACCGGGACAGGGGGCTTAAACTATGGCTACACCTTC. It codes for CSASGTGTGGLNYGYTF.

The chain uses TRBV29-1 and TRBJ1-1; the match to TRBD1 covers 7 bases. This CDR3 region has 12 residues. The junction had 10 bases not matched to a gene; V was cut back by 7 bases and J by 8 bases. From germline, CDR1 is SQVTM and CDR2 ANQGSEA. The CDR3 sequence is CSAPGDRGEAFF. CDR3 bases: TGCAGCGCCCCAGGGGACAGAGGCGAAGCTTTCTTT.

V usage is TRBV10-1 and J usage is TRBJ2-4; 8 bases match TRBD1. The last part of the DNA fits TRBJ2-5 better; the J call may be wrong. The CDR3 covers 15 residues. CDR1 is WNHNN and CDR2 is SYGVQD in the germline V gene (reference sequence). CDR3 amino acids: CASSGTGTAKETQYF. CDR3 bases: TGCGCCAGCAGCGGGACAGGTACTGCCAAAGAGACCCAGTACTTC.

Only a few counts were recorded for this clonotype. The CDR3 here is CASSFAGEGKKLFF. The DNA of the CDR3 is TGTGCCAGCAGTTTCGCGGGAGAGGGGAAAAAACTGTTTTTT. The chain employs TRBV28 and TRBJ1-4; tentatively, D is TRBD1 (5 bases). Per germline, CDR1 MDHEN and CDR2 SYDVKM. V lost 3 bases to trimming and J lost 9 bases, with 14 bases between them. The CDR3 runs 14 residues.

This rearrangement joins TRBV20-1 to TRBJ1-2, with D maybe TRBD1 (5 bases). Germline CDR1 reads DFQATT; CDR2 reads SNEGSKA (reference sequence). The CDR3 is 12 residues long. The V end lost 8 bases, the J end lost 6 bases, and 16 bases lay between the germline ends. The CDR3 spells CSPKTGGHGYTF. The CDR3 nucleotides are TGCAGTCCAAAAACGGGGGGTCATGGCTACACCTTC.

The CDR3 reads CASSLPQVSANEQFF. The CDR3 DNA follows: TGTGCCAGCAGCCTCCCACAGGTTTCTGCGAATGAGCAGTTCTTC. The chain employs TRBV3-1 and TRBJ2-1; tentative D call: TRBD1 (5 bases). Germline V gene data show CDR1 as LGHDT and CDR2 as YNNKEL (reference sequence). This CDR3 is 15 amino acids long. V shed 4 bases and J shed 7 bases, with 17 bases lying between them.

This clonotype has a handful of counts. The DNA of the CDR3 is TGTGCCATCAGCCCTAAGAGCACAGATACGCAGTATTTT. Encoded protein: CAISPKSTDTQYF. This chain connects TRBV10-3 to TRBJ2-3, with unresolved D. Per germline, CDR1 ENHRY and CDR2 SYGVKD. The V and J ends lost 6 bases and 0 bases respectively, with 7 bases between them. The CDR3 spans 13 residues.

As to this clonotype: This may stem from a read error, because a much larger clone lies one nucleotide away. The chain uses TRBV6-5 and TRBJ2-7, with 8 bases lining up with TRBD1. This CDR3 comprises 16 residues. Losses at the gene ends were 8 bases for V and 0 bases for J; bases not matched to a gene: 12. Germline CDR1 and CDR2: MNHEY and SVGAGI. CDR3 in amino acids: CASEALTGASSYEQYF. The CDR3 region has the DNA TGTGCCAGCGAAGCATTGACAGGGGCAAGCTCCTACGAGCAGTACTTC.

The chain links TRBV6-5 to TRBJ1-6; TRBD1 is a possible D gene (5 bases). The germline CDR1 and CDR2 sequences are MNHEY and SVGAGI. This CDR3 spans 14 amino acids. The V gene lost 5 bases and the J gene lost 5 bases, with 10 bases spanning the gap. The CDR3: CASSPDKNNSPLHF. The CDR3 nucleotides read TGTGCCAGCAGTCCGGACAAGAATAATTCACCCCTCCACTTT.

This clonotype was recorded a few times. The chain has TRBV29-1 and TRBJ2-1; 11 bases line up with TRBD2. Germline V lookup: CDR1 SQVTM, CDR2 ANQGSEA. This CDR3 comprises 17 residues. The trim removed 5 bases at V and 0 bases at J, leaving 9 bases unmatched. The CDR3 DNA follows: TGCAGCGTTTCTCCTCTAGCGGGAGGAATCTCCTACAATGAGCAGTTCTTC. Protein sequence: CSVSPLAGGISYNEQFF.

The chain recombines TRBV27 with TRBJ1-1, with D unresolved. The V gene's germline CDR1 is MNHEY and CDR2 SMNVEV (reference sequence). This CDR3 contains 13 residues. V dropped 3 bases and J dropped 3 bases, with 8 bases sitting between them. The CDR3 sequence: CASSFFKDTEAFF. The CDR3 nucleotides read TGTGCCAGCAGTTTCTTCAAGGACACTGAAGCTTTCTTT.

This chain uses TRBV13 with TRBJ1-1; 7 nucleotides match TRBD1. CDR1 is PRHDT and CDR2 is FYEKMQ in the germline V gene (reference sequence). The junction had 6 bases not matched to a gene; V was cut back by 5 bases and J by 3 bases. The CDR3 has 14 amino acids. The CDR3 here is CASSGQGVDTEAFF. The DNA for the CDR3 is TGTGCCAGCAGCGGCCAGGGGGTTGACACTGAAGCTTTCTTT.

The CDR3 reads CASIGLAEGGYNEQFF. CDR3 DNA: TGTGCCAGCATCGGACTAGCGGAGGGAGGGTACAATGAGCAGTTCTTC. J is TRBJ2-1 and V is TRBV7-9, with 10 nucleotides matching TRBD2. CDR1 SEHNR and CDR2 FQNEAQ come from the germline V gene (reference sequence). With V trimmed by 7 bases and J by 4 bases, 10 bases remained unmatched. This CDR3 has 16 residues.

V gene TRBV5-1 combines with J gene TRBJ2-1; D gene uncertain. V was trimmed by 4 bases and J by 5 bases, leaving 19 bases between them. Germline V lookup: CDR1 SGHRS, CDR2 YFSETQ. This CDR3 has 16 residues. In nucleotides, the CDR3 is TGCGCCAGCAGCCAGTGGACCGGCCAAATCAACAATGAGCAGTTCTTC. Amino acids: CASSQWTGQINNEQFF.

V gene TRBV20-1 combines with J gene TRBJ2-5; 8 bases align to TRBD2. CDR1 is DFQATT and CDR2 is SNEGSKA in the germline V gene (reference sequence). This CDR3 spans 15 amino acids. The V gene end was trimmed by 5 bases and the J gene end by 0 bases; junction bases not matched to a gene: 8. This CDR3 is CSALNSGKDQETQYF. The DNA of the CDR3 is TGCAGTGCTTTAAATAGCGGGAAAGACCAAGAGACCCAGTACTTC.

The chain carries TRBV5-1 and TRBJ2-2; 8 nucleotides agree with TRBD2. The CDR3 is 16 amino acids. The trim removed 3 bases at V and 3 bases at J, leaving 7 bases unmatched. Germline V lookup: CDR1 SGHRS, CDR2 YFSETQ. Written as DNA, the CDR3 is TGCGCCAGCAGCTCCCCCGGGACTAGGGACACCGGGGAGCTGTTTTTT. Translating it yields CASSSPGTRDTGELFF. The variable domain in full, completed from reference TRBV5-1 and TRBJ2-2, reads KAGVTQTPRYLIKTRGQQVTLSCSPISGHRSVSWYQQTPGQGLQFLFEYFSETQRNKGNFPGRFSGRQFSNSRSEMNVSTLELGDSALYLCASSSPGTRDTGELFFGEGSRLTVL.

Here the CDR3 DNA reads TGCGCCAGCAGCTTGGATACAGGTGGCCTCAACAATGAGCAGTTCTTC. Amino acids: CASSLDTGGLNNEQFF. This chain uses TRBV5-1 with TRBJ2-1; a possible D gene is TRBD1 (5 bases). The CDR3 spans 16 residues. Trimming cost V 0 bases and J 5 bases, with 15 bases left between them. From germline, CDR1 is SGHRS and CDR2 YFSETQ.

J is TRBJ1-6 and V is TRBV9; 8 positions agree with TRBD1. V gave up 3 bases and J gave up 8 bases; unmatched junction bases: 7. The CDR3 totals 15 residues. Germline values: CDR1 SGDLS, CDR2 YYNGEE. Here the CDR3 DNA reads TGTGCCAGCAGCGCCGGGACAGGACCGGATTCACCCCTCCACTTT. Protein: CASSAGTGPDSPLHF.